These T cell receptor beta chains were read from a single sample in a study of CD8 T cells in ankylosing spondylitis. From the 5' RACE reads, TCRdb called clonotypes with MiXCR, one entry per CDR3 protein. The table lists 350,000 to 400,000 distinct CDR3 sequences, 20% of them singletons. Sequenced input: blood, either unsorted or a sorted T cell fraction (not recorded which). The receptors stem from a male donor with ankylosing spondylitis or in good health (not recorded which). Each CDR3 is given with its conserved first and last residue. D genes are given only for firm matches. Not all rows give a size; the values are once, few, many and, for expanded clones, a class.

v_call	clone_size	d_call	j_call	cdr3_aa	cdr3_nt
TRBV12-3/TRBV12-4	few	-	TRBJ2-1	CASSLQYNEQFF	TGTGCCAGCAGTTTACAGTACAATGAGCAGTTCTTC
TRBV3-1	-	TRBD1	TRBJ2-7	CASSPLIRDRVYEQYF	TGTGCCAGCAGCCCCCTCATCCGGGACAGGGTCTACGAGCAGTACTTC
TRBV20-1	-	TRBD2	TRBJ2-7	CSAPEGPGGYEQYF	TGCAGTGCACCTGAGGGTCCGGGGGGATACGAGCAGTACTTC
TRBV28	-	-	TRBJ2-4	CASSFRSASKGGNIQYF	TGTGCCAGCAGTTTCCGGTCGGCTAGTAAAGGGGGAAACATTCAGTACTTC
TRBV27	few	-	TRBJ2-7	CASSSGTGGEQYF	TGTGCCAGCAGTTCTGGGACGGGTGGGGAGCAGTACTTC
TRBV20-1	-	TRBD2	TRBJ2-3	CSARDGGDSGGDTQYF	TGCAGTGCTAGAGATGGGGGGGATAGCGGGGGAGATACGCAGTATTTT
TRBV10-3	-	-	TRBJ2-7	CAISRPPYTGDAYEQYF	TGTGCCATCTCCCGACCCCCCTACACAGGAGACGCCTACGAGCAGTACTTC
TRBV20-1	-	-	TRBJ1-1	CSARDPGRAVYTEAFF	TGCAGTGCTAGAGATCCGGGTCGGGCAGTCTACACTGAAGCTTTCTTT
TRBV19	-	-	TRBJ2-1	CASSLPSDSYNEQFF	TGTGCCAGTAGTCTCCCTTCGGACTCCTACAATGAGCAGTTCTTC
TRBV3-1	few	-	TRBJ2-7	CASSPGHFSYEQYF	TGTGCCAGCAGCCCGGGACATTTCTCCTACGAGCAGTACTTC
TRBV6-6	-	-	TRBJ1-3	CASSLVSGNTIYF	TGTGCCAGCAGCCTCGTATCTGGAAACACCATATATTTT
TRBV6-1	once	TRBD2	TRBJ2-1	CASSGASGGPSYNEQFF	TGTGCCAGCAGTGGAGCTAGCGGGGGGCCTTCCTACAATGAGCAGTTCTTC
TRBV12-3/TRBV12-4	few	-	TRBJ1-5	CASSSDHEPNQPQHF	TGTGCCAGCAGTTCCGATCACGAACCCAATCAGCCCCAGCATTTT
TRBV12-3/TRBV12-4	-	TRBD1	TRBJ1-2	CASSPRTGANYGYTF	TGTGCCAGCAGTCCTCGGACAGGGGCCAACTATGGCTACACCTTC
TRBV2	-	-	TRBJ2-7	CATRGASYYEQYF	TGTGCCACCCGGGGGGCCTCCTACTACGAGCAGTACTTC
TRBV4-1	few	-	TRBJ1-1	CASSQFAGGTEAFF	TGCGCCAGCAGCCAATTCGCAGGAGGGACTGAAGCTTTCTTT
TRBV28	few	-	TRBJ2-7	CASSLQGWDYEQYF	TGTGCCAGCAGTTTGCAGGGTTGGGACTACGAGCAGTACTTC
TRBV12-3/TRBV12-4	-	-	TRBJ1-5	CASSLEVSGNQPQHF	TGTGCCAGCAGTTTAGAGGTATCCGGCAATCAGCCCCAGCATTTT
TRBV11-2	few	-	TRBJ2-7	CASSSPWTLTYEQYF	TGTGCCAGCAGCTCTCCCTGGACACTTACCTACGAGCAGTACTTC
TRBV7-9	-	-	TRBJ2-1	CASSLVGGPNEQFF	TGTGCCAGCAGCTTAGTCGGCGGACCCAATGAGCAGTTCTTC
TRBV4-2	few	TRBD1	TRBJ1-1	CASSQRGRGQDTEAFF	TGTGCCAGCAGCCAAAGGGGAAGGGGGCAGGACACTGAAGCTTTCTTT
TRBV20-1	many	-	TRBJ2-3	CSVSVSRTDTQYF	TGCAGTGTTTCCGTTTCACGCACAGATACGCAGTATTTT
TRBV29-1	-	TRBD1	TRBJ2-7	CSVPAQGANEQYF	TGCAGCGTCCCAGCCCAGGGGGCTAACGAGCAGTACTTC